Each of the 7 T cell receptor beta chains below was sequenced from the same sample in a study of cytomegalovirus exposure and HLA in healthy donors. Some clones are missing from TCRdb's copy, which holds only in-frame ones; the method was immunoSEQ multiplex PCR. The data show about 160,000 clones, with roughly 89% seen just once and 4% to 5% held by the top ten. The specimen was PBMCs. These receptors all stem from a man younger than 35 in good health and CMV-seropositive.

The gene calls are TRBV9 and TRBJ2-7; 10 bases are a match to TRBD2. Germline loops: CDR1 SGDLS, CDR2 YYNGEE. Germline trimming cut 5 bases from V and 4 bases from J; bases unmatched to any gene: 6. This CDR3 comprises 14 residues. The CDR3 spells CASSIAGGRYEQYF. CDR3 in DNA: TGTGCCAGCAGTATAGCGGGAGGTAGATACGAGCAGTACTTC. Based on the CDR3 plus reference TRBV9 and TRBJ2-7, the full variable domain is DSGVTQTPKHLITATGQRVTLRCSPRSGDLSVYWYQQSLDQGLQFLIQYYNGEERAKGNILERFSAQQFPDLHSELNLSSLELGDSALYFCASSIAGGRYEQYFGPGTRLTVT.

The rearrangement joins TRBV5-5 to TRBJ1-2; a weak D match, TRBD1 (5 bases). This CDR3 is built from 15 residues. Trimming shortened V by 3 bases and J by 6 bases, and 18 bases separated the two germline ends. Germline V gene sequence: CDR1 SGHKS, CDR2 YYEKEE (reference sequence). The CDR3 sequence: CASSSRQPGGDGYTF. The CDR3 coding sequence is TGTGCCAGCAGCTCGCGCCAGCCCGGGGGGGATGGCTACACCTTC.

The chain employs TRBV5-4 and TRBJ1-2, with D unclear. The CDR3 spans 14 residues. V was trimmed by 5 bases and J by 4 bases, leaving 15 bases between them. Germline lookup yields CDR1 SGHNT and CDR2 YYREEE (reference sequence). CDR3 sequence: CASRPKGGRYGYTF. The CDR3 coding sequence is TGTGCCAGCAGGCCGAAGGGAGGTCGCTATGGCTACACCTTC.

CDR3 coding DNA: TGTGCCAGCAGCTTGGCCCAGACTGACAATGAGCAGTTCTTC. This gives the protein CASSLAQTDNEQFF. The gene calls are TRBV13 and TRBJ2-1; D call uncertain. The CDR3 consists of 14 residues. CDR1 PRHDT and CDR2 FYEKMQ come from the germline V gene (reference sequence). With 3 bases removed from V and 5 bases from J, the gap between germline ends came to 11 bases. Complete variable domain (other parts from reference TRBV13 and TRBJ2-1): AAGVIQSPRHLIKEKRETATLKCYPIPRHDTVYWYQQGPGQDPQFLISFYEKMQSDKGSIPDRFSAQQFSDYHSELNMSSLELGDSALYFCASSLAQTDNEQFFGPGTRLTVL.

This chain's CDR3 is CASSGGLAGGNEQFF. Written as DNA, the CDR3 is TGTGCCAGCAGTGGCGGACTAGCGGGAGGTAATGAGCAGTTCTTC. V usage is TRBV6-5 and J usage is TRBJ2-1, with TRBD2 identical over 14 bases. The V segment lost 5 bases and the J segment 7 bases; nucleotides outside the gene matches: 4. The CDR3 has 15 amino acids. Germline V lookup: CDR1 MNHEY, CDR2 SVGAGI.

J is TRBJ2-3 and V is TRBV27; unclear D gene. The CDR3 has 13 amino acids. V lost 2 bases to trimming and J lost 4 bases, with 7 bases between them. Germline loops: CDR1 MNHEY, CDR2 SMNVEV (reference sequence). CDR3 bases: TGTGCCAGCAGTTTAAATGGCCCAGATACGCAGTATTTT. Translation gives CASSLNGPDTQYF.

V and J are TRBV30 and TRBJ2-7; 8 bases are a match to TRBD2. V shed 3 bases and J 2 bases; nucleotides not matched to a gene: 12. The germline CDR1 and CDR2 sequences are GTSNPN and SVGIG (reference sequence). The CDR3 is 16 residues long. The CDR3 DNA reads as TGTGCCTGGAGCGTACGGGCTAGCGGGTGGACCTACGAGCAGTACTTC. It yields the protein CAWSVRASGWTYEQYF.